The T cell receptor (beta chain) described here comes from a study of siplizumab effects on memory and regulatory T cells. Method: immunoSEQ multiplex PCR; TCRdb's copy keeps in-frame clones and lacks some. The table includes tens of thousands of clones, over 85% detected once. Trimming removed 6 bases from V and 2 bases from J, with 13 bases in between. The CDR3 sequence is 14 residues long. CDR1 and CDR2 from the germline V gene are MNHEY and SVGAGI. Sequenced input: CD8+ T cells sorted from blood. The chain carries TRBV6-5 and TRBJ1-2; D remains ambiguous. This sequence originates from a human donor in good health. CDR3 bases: TGTGCCAGCAGCAGGACGGAGTCGAACTATGGCTACACCTTC. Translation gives CASSRTESNYGYTF.